This T cell receptor beta chain was obtained from a study of response to subunit inactivated influenza vaccine. V dropped 8 bases and J dropped 5 bases, with 18 bases sitting between them. CDR3 length equals 15 residues. MiXCR was run by TCRdb on the RT-PCR reads, yielding one entry per CDR3 protein. The sample shows 500,000 to 700,000 distinct CDR3 sequences, approximately 20% of them seen only once. This clonotype was detected many times. A further study also used this sample, focusing on T cells expressing NK-cell markers. From that second work: The authors made TCR beta cDNA libraries by 5'RACE template switching. This switching added a universal primer site and UMIs. About six of the donors carried dominant NKG2C+ clonotypes that took up about 1.0-8% of their CD8+ T cells. Topping the CD3+CD56-NKG2C+ fraction as well were these clonotypes, in a handful of donors. Whether expanded NKG2C+ T cell clones recognized HCMV stayed uncertain.

The TCR originated in a man in his forties or fifties who received an inactivated influenza vaccine. Source: CD4+ T cells sorted from PBMCs, taken 11 to 12 days after vaccination. The chain is built from TRBV12-3 or TRBV12-4 and TRBJ2-2; the D gene is possibly TRBD2 (6 bases). CDR3 residues: CASVGGFGLTGELFF. CDR3 nucleotide sequence: TGTGCCAGCGTCGGAGGGTTTGGGTTAACCGGGGAGCTGTTTTTT.